A single sample gave rise to the 11 T cell receptor beta chains below, sequenced in a study of beta chain features in type 1 diabetes. Isolated RNA was reverse transcribed in full, so expressed TCRB transcripts were sequenced. Profiling relied on immunoSEQ multiplex PCR, and the TCRdb table lists in-frame clones only, not all of them. The data contain around 240,000 clones, about 10% of them singletons. Sequencing was carried out using naive CD4+ T cells from blood. Source of these receptors: a young woman in good health.

CDR3 nucleotides: TGCGCCAGCAGCTTTTTAGGGACAGGGGATATGGGCGAGCAGTTCTTC. Translating gives CASSFLGTGDMGEQFF. The V call is TRBV5-1, the J call TRBJ2-1; TRBD1 aligns across 10 bases. Germline V gene lookup returns CDR1 SGHRS and CDR2 YFSETQ. With 2 bases clipped from V and 10 bases from J, the junction kept 12 bases outside the gene matches. This CDR3 is built from 16 residues.

V gene TRBV5-6 combines with J gene TRBJ1-2; TRBD1 aligns across 11 bases. The germline V gene encodes CDR1 SGHDT and CDR2 YYEEEE. This CDR3 region has 15 residues. V dropped 4 bases and J dropped 7; count of bases not matched to a gene: 9. The CDR3 sequence is CASSAGTGGRIGYTF. Here the CDR3 DNA reads TGTGCCAGCAGCGCGGGGACAGGGGGGAGGATTGGCTACACCTTC.

This clone has just a few counts. The genes are TRBV6-1 and TRBJ2-7; 9 bases align to TRBD1. The J segment lost 6 bases and the V segment lost 6 bases, leaving 12 bases of the junction unmatched. The CDR3 length is 15 residues. Germline V gene sequence: CDR1 MNHNS, CDR2 SASEGT. CDR3 coding DNA: TGTGCCAGCAGCCACCCCGGGACAGGGTTGTTCGAGCAGTACTTC. Encoded protein: CASSHPGTGLFEQYF.

V and J are TRBV11-2 and TRBJ1-3; 9 bases map to TRBD1. CDR1 SGHAT and CDR2 FQNNGV come from the germline V gene. There are 18 residues in the CDR3. With V trimmed by 2 bases and J by 2 bases, 10 bases remained unmatched. Here the CDR3 reads CASSLYPLGQGPGNTIYF. In nucleotides, the CDR3 is TGTGCCAGCAGCTTATACCCCCTGGGACAGGGACCTGGAAACACCATATATTTT. Full variable domain (remainder filled in from reference TRBV11-2 and TRBJ1-3): EAGVAQSPRYKIIEKRQSVAFWCNPISGHATLYWYQQILGQGPKLLIQFQNNGVVDDSQLPKDRFSAERLKGVDSTLKIQPAKLEDSAVYLCASSLYPLGQGPGNTIYFGEGSWLTVV.

The chain links TRBV21-1 to TRBJ2-6; the D call TRBD1 from the table was never checked on the DNA. TRBV21-1 is a listed pseudogene. This CDR3 spans 20 amino acids. CDR3 nucleotide sequence: TGTGCCAGCAGCAATGGGCCCCGGACAGTACCTGGCTCTGGGGCCAACGTCCTGACTTTC. It yields the protein CASSNGPRTVPGSGANVLTF.

This clone was picked up a small number of times. The V gene is TRBV11-2, the J gene TRBJ1-1, with D tentatively TRBD1 (6 bases). The CDR3 sequence is 15 residues long. V was clipped by 5 bases and J by 6 bases, with 19 bases between them. Germline V gene lookup returns CDR1 SGHAT and CDR2 FQNNGV. In nucleotides, the CDR3 is TGTGCCAGCAGCGCTTCACAGGGAGCGAAGGCTGAAGCTTTCTTT. It is translated as CASSASQGAKAEAFF. Supplemented by reference TRBV11-2 and TRBJ1-1, the full variable domain reads EAGVAQSPRYKIIEKRQSVAFWCNPISGHATLYWYQQILGQGPKLLIQFQNNGVVDDSQLPKDRFSAERLKGVDSTLKIQPAKLEDSAVYLCASSASQGAKAEAFFGQGTRLTVV.

This clone was counted between two and nine times. The J gene is TRBJ1-2, the V gene TRBV29-1; 12 positions agree with TRBD1. CDR1 is SQVTM, CDR2 ANQGSEA, per germline. The CDR3 spans 14 residues. V shed 7 bases, J shed 8 bases, and the junction held 11 bases outside the gene matches. The CDR3 here is CSALGDRGRSGYTF. The CDR3 DNA sequence: TGCAGCGCTTTGGGGGACAGGGGGCGAAGCGGCTACACCTTC.

V is TRBV7-6 and J is TRBJ2-3, with 7 bases fitting TRBD2. V lost 1 base and J lost 3; bases outside the gene matches: 7. CDR3 size: 16 residues. The germline gives CDR1 SGHVS, CDR2 FNYEAQ. The CDR3 DNA reads as TGTGCCAGCAGCTTAGAGCCAGCGGGATTGACAGATACGCAGTATTTT. Protein product: CASSLEPAGLTDTQYF.

This clone was seen a few times. The chain carries TRBV28 and TRBJ1-1; 11 bases fit TRBD1. The germline V gene encodes CDR1 MDHEN and CDR2 SYDVKM. The CDR3 covers 15 residues. V gave up 7 bases and J gave up 3 bases; unmatched junction bases: 7. Written as DNA, the CDR3 is TGTGCCAGCATATGGACAGGGGGCATAGACACTGAAGCTTTCTTT. It specifies CASIWTGGIDTEAFF.

In its sample, this clone was seen a few times. The rearrangement links TRBV2 to TRBJ1-1; D is ambiguous. CDR1 is SNHLY, CDR2 FYNNEI, per germline. This CDR3 has 13 amino acids. V dropped 2 bases and J dropped 1 base, with 5 bases sitting between them. Written as DNA, the CDR3 is TGTGCCAGCAGTGAATTGCGGAACACTGAAGCTTTCTTT. Amino acids: CASSELRNTEAFF.

This clone was picked up a small number of times. The CDR3 bases are TGTGCCAGCAGTGAAGCGCGAGTAGCGGGGCATTTCTTC. Its protein product is CASSEARVAGHFF. The chain uses TRBV6-1 and TRBJ2-1, with 8 positions matching TRBD2. This CDR3 region has 13 residues. Germline values: CDR1 MNHNS, CDR2 SASEGT. Germline trimming cut 0 bases from V and 16 bases from J; bases unmatched to any gene: 8.